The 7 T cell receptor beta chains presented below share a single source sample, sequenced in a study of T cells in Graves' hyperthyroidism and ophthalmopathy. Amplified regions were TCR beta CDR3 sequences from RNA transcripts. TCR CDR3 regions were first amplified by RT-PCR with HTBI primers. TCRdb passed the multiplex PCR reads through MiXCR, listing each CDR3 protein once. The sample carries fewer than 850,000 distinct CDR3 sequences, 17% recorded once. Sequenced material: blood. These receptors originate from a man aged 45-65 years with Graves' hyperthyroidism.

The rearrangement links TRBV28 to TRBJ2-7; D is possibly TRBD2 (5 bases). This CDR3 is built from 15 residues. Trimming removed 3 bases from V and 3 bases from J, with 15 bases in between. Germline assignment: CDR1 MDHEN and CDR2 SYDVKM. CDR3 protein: CASSFAELVRYEQYF. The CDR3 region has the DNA TGTGCCAGCAGTTTCGCCGAACTAGTGCGCTACGAGCAGTACTTC.

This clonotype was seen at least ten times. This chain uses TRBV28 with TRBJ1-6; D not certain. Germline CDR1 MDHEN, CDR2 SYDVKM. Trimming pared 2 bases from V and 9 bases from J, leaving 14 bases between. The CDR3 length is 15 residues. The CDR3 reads CASSLSTMVRSPLHF. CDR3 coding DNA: TGTGCCAGCAGTTTAAGTACGATGGTACGTTCACCCCTCCACTTT.

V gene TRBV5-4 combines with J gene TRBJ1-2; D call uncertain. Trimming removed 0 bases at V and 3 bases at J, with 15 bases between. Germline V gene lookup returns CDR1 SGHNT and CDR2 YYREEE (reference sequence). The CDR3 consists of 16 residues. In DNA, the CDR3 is TGTGCCAGCAGCTTGGTGCGGTCGTCGGAGGACTATGGCTACACCTTC. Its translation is CASSLVRSSEDYGYTF.

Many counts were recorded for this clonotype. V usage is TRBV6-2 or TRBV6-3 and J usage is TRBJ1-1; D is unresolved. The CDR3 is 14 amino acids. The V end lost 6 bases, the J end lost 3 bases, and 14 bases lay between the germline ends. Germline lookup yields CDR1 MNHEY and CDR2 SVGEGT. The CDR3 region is CASRANWGDTEAFF. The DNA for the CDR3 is TGTGCCAGCAGAGCAAATTGGGGAGACACTGAAGCTTTCTTT.

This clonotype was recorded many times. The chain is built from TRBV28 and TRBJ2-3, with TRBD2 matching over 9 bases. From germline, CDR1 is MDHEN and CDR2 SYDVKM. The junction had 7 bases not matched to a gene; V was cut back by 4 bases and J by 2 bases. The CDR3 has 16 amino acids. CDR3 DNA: TGTGCCAGCAGTTCGGGGACTAGCTCCCTCACAGATACGCAGTATTTT. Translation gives CASSSGTSSLTDTQYF.

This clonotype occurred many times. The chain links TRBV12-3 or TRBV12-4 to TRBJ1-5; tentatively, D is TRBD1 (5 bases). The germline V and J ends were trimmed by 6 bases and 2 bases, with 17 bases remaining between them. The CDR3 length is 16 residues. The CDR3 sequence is CASSKYQGRGNQPQHF. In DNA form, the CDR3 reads TGTGCCAGCAGCAAGTACCAGGGAAGGGGCAATCAGCCCCAGCATTTT.

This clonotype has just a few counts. The chain's CDR3 is CASSPSGTGNYGYTF. CDR3 coding DNA: TGTGCCAGTAGTCCCTCCGGGACAGGCAACTATGGCTACACCTTC. The gene calls are TRBV19 and TRBJ1-2; 8 nucleotides align to TRBD1. This CDR3 has 15 amino acids. V gave up 5 bases and J gave up 2 bases; unmatched junction bases: 7. Germline CDR1 is LNHDA and CDR2 is SQIVND (reference sequence).